These T cell receptor beta chains were read from a single sample in a study of blood T cell repertoires in COVID-19. TCRdb keeps only in-frame clones here, not all; method: immunoSEQ multiplex PCR. The sample consists of about 210,000 clones, roughly 87% of them appearing once. Source material: PBMCs or T cells enriched from blood (not recorded which). The source of these receptors is a man younger than 35 with acute COVID-19. Each CDR3 is given with its conserved first and last residue. Fields, in order: CDR3 protein, CDR3 DNA, J gene, V gene, D gene, clone size. A D gene is named only where the DNA matches it firmly. The size of a clone is reported for some rows only, either as once, few or many, or as a class for expanded clones.

CDR3: CASSRAGELDEQYF
DNA: TGTGCCAGCAGTCGCGCGGGAGAGCTGGACGAGCAGTACTTC
J: TRBJ2-7
V: TRBV2
D: TRBD2
size: .

CDR3: CASSGIAVYKETQYF
DNA: TGTGCCAGCAGCGGAATAGCGGTATACAAAGAGACCCAGTACTTC
J: TRBJ2-5
V: TRBV11-3
D: .
size: .

CDR3: CTSTPANYGYTF
DNA: TGTACCAGCACCCCGGCTAACTATGGCTACACCTTC
J: TRBJ1-2
V: TRBV6-5
D: .
size: .

CDR3: CASSSTGGNEKLFF
DNA: TGTGCCAGCAGCTCGACAGGGGGCAATGAAAAACTGTTTTTT
J: TRBJ1-4
V: TRBV5-6
D: TRBD1
size: .

CDR3: CASSQAGHPYEQYF
DNA: TGTGCCAGCAGCCAGGCGGGGCACCCCTACGAGCAGTACTTC
J: TRBJ2-7
V: TRBV28
D: .
size: .

CDR3: CASSMIPSGRNNEQFF
DNA: TGTGCCAGTAGTATGATCCCTAGCGGGAGGAACAATGAGCAGTTCTTC
J: TRBJ2-1
V: TRBV19
D: TRBD2
size: .

CDR3: CATSDLTRLNTGELFF
DNA: TGTGCCACCAGTGATTTGACAAGACTGAACACCGGGGAGCTGTTTTTT
J: TRBJ2-2
V: TRBV24-1
D: .
size: .

CDR3: CASSWDSPYEQYF
DNA: TGTGCCAGTAGCTGGGACTCCCCCTACGAGCAGTACTTC
J: TRBJ2-7
V: TRBV19
D: .
size: .

CDR3: CASSDRGWTEAFF
DNA: TGTGCCAGCAGTGACCGGGGGTGGACTGAAGCTTTCTTT
J: TRBJ1-1
V: TRBV6-2/TRBV6-3
D: .
size: .

CDR3: CASSYEGNTEAFF
DNA: TGTGCCAGCAGTTACGAGGGCAACACTGAAGCTTTCTTT
J: TRBJ1-1
V: TRBV6-5
D: .
size: once

CDR3: CASSKASGHTYNEQFF
DNA: TGTGCCAGCAGTAAGGCTAGCGGGCATACCTACAATGAGCAGTTCTTC
J: TRBJ2-1
V: TRBV28
D: TRBD2
size: .

CDR3: CASGLEHYEQYF
DNA: TGTGCTAGTGGTTTGGAACACTACGAGCAGTACTTC
J: TRBJ2-7
V: TRBV12-5
D: .
size: .

CDR3: CASSQGTGPNTGELFF
DNA: TGTGCCAGCAGCCAAGGGACAGGGCCAAACACCGGGGAGCTGTTTTTT
J: TRBJ2-2
V: TRBV3-1/TRBV3-2
D: TRBD1
size: .

CDR3: CAISESTGSGNTIYF
DNA: TGTGCCATCAGTGAGTCGACTGGCTCTGGAAACACCATATATTTT
J: TRBJ1-3
V: TRBV10-3
D: .
size: .

CDR3: CAWSGGGPPSYNEQFF
DNA: TGTGCCTGGAGTGGGGGAGGCCCACCCTCCTACAATGAGCAGTTCTTC
J: TRBJ2-1
V: TRBV30
D: .
size: once

CDR3: CASSLLAGELFF
DNA: TGTGCCAGCAGTTTGCTAGCCGGGGAGCTGTTTTTT
J: TRBJ2-2
V: TRBV27
D: .
size: once

CDR3: CASSQELLGDYGYTF
DNA: TGCGCCAGCAGCCAAGAATTATTAGGGGACTATGGCTACACCTTC
J: TRBJ1-2
V: TRBV4-3
D: .
size: .

CDR3: CASSQDWGRLHNEQFF
DNA: TGTGCCAGCAGCCAAGATTGGGGGAGGCTACACAATGAGCAGTTCTTC
J: TRBJ2-1
V: TRBV14
D: .
size: .

CDR3: CASSLSNSGANVLTF
DNA: TGTGCCAGCAGTTTATCAAACTCTGGGGCCAACGTCCTGACTTTC
J: TRBJ2-6
V: TRBV28
D: .
size: .

CDR3: CASIRSTGGAYNEQFF
DNA: TGTGCCAGTATCAGGTCGACAGGGGGCGCCTACAATGAGCAGTTCTTC
J: TRBJ2-1
V: TRBV19
D: TRBD1
size: .

CDR3: CASSPRQGLPTYEQYF
DNA: TGTGCCAGCAGCCCACGACAGGGGCTCCCTACCTACGAGCAGTACTTC
J: TRBJ2-7
V: TRBV27
D: TRBD1
size: .

CDR3: CASSVVGLAGGADTQYF
DNA: TGTGCCAGCAGCGTAGTAGGGCTAGCGGGAGGCGCAGATACGCAGTATTTT
J: TRBJ2-3
V: TRBV9
D: TRBD2
size: .

CDR3: CASKKTGSAETQYF
DNA: TGCGCCAGCAAAAAGACAGGGTCGGCGGAGACCCAGTACTTC
J: TRBJ2-5
V: TRBV5-1
D: TRBD1
size: .

CDR3: CAIKQAGYGTEAFF
DNA: TGTGCCATCAAGCAGGCAGGCTACGGCACTGAAGCTTTCTTT
J: TRBJ1-1
V: TRBV10-3
D: .
size: .

CDR3: CASSVGGQAQPQHF
DNA: TGTGCCAGCAGCGTAGGGGGACAGGCTCAGCCCCAGCATTTT
J: TRBJ1-5
V: TRBV9
D: TRBD1
size: .

CDR3: CSASVIGTAGNTIYF
DNA: TGCAGTGCTAGTGTGATCGGGACAGCGGGAAACACCATATATTTT
J: TRBJ1-3
V: TRBV20-1
D: TRBD1
size: .

CDR3: CASSLTGSSSYEQYF
DNA: TGTGCCAGCAGTTTGACGGGTTCTAGCTCCTACGAGCAGTACTTC
J: TRBJ2-7
V: TRBV6-6
D: .
size: .

CDR3: CASSQEGLAGGPGELFF
DNA: TGCGCCAGCAGCCAAGAGGGACTAGCGGGAGGGCCGGGGGAGCTGTTTTTT
J: TRBJ2-2
V: TRBV4-3
D: TRBD2
size: .

CDR3: CASRTDAQSGNTIYF
DNA: TGTGCCAGCAGGACCGACGCACAGTCCGGAAACACCATATATTTT
J: TRBJ1-3
V: TRBV28
D: .
size: .

CDR3: CASSLTGSGKSSPLHF
DNA: TGCGCCAGCAGCTTGACGGGGTCCGGGAAGAGTTCACCCCTCCACTTT
J: TRBJ1-6
V: TRBV5-1
D: .
size: .

CDR3: CASSQASQKLFF
DNA: TGCGCCAGCAGCCAAGCGTCCCAAAAACTGTTTTTT
J: TRBJ1-4
V: TRBV4-1
D: .
size: few

CDR3: CASSRWKRTGDEQYF
DNA: TGCGCCAGCAGTCGCTGGAAGAGGACAGGGGACGAGCAGTACTTC
J: TRBJ2-7
V: TRBV23-1
D: TRBD1
size: .

CDR3: CASRLDTNTEAFF
DNA: TGTGCCAGCAGACTAGACACCAACACTGAAGCTTTCTTT
J: TRBJ1-1
V: TRBV6-5
D: .
size: once

CDR3: CASSLTGLQETQYF
DNA: TGTGCCAGCAGCTTGACGGGACTTCAAGAGACCCAGTACTTC
J: TRBJ2-5
V: TRBV9
D: .
size: .

CDR3: CASSSDRVTNEQYF
DNA: TGTGCCAGCAGCTCCGACAGGGTGACGAACGAGCAGTACTTC
J: TRBJ2-7
V: TRBV11-3
D: TRBD1
size: .

CDR3: CASSLGTGGYGELFF
DNA: TGTGCCAGCAGCTTAGGGACAGGGGGCTACGGGGAGCTGTTTTTT
J: TRBJ2-2
V: TRBV11-2
D: TRBD1
size: once

CDR3: CAISGQGGDTEAFF
DNA: TGTGCCATCAGCGGACAGGGCGGGGACACTGAAGCTTTCTTT
J: TRBJ1-1
V: TRBV10-3
D: TRBD1
size: .

CDR3: CASSTGLAGSLNIQYF
DNA: TGTGCCAGCAGTACCGGACTAGCGGGATCACTAAACATTCAGTACTTC
J: TRBJ2-4
V: TRBV28
D: TRBD2
size: .

CDR3: CAYRRSSYEQYF
DNA: TGTGCCTACCGACGGAGCTCCTACGAGCAGTACTTC
J: TRBJ2-7
V: TRBV30
D: .
size: .

CDR3: CASSVGQGGYGYTF
DNA: TGTGCCAGCAGCGTGGGACAGGGTGGGTATGGCTACACCTTC
J: TRBJ1-2
V: TRBV28
D: TRBD1
size: .

CDR3: CASSFRQGANTIYF
DNA: TGTGCCAGCAGCTTTCGACAGGGCGCGAACACCATATATTTT
J: TRBJ1-3
V: TRBV28
D: TRBD1
size: .

CDR3: CASSPSGTLGEQYF
DNA: TGTGCCAGCTCACCGAGCGGGACCCTGGGGGAGCAGTACTTC
J: TRBJ2-7
V: TRBV18
D: TRBD2
size: .

CDR3: CASSMPGQETQYF
DNA: TGTGCCAGCAGCATGCCAGGGCAAGAGACCCAGTACTTC
J: TRBJ2-5
V: TRBV12-3/TRBV12-4
D: .
size: .

CDR3: CASSLGTESYEQYF
DNA: TGTGCCAGCAGTTTAGGGACAGAGAGCTACGAGCAGTACTTC
J: TRBJ2-7
V: TRBV28
D: TRBD1
size: .

CDR3: CASRLDSSGANVLTF
DNA: TGTGCCAGCAGGTTAGACAGCTCTGGGGCCAACGTCCTGACTTTC
J: TRBJ2-6
V: TRBV2
D: .
size: .

CDR3: CASRAGGNSPLHF
DNA: TGTGCCAGCAGGGCAGGGGGTAATTCACCCCTCCACTTT
J: TRBJ1-6
V: TRBV2
D: TRBD1
size: .

CDR3: CASRTNGGATEAFF
DNA: TGTGCCAGCAGAACAAACGGGGGGGCCACTGAAGCTTTCTTT
J: TRBJ1-1
V: TRBV5-6
D: .
size: .

CDR3: CASSLSYLGVNQPQHF
DNA: TGTGCCAGCAGTTTATCGTACCTAGGGGTAAATCAGCCCCAGCATTTT
J: TRBJ1-5
V: TRBV27
D: .
size: once

CDR3: CASIMTVGTKAFF
DNA: TGTGCCAGTATCATGACGGTAGGGACAAAAGCTTTCTTT
J: TRBJ1-1
V: TRBV19
D: .
size: once

CDR3: CASSFPGGGNGYTF
DNA: TGTGCCAGCAGCTTCCCGGGGGGAGGGAATGGCTACACCTTC
J: TRBJ1-2
V: TRBV5-4
D: .
size: .

CDR3: CASPEPGQVYQETQYF
DNA: TGTGCCAGCCCGGAGCCGGGACAGGTCTACCAAGAGACCCAGTACTTC
J: TRBJ2-5
V: TRBV7-9
D: TRBD1
size: .

CDR3: CASSFLPPGASLAGDTQYF
DNA: TGTGCCAGCAGTTTCTTGCCACCTGGGGCCTCTTTAGCGGGAGATACGCAGTATTTT
J: TRBJ2-3
V: TRBV27
D: TRBD2
size: .

CDR3: CAWGQGAGNTIYF
DNA: TGTGCCTGGGGTCAGGGGGCTGGAAACACCATATATTTT
J: TRBJ1-3
V: TRBV30
D: TRBD1
size: .

CDR3: CASSIYTGALSTGELFF
DNA: TGTGCCAGTAGTATTTATACGGGAGCTTTGAGCACCGGGGAGCTGTTTTTT
J: TRBJ2-2
V: TRBV19
D: .
size: .

CDR3: CATQGLRHSEQYF
DNA: TGTGCCACCCAGGGGCTCCGCCATAGCGAGCAGTACTTC
J: TRBJ2-7
V: TRBV7-2
D: .
size: few

CDR3: CASSLRQYNEQFF
DNA: TGTGCCAGCAGTTTGCGACAGTACAATGAGCAGTTCTTC
J: TRBJ2-1
V: TRBV12-3/TRBV12-4
D: .
size: .

CDR3: CASSLVGGSGANVLTF
DNA: TGTGCCAGCAGCTTAGTGGGGGGATCCGGGGCCAACGTCCTGACTTTC
J: TRBJ2-6
V: TRBV7-9
D: .
size: .

CDR3: CASSFRDSNQPQHF
DNA: TGTGCCAGCAGCTTCAGGGATAGCAATCAGCCCCAGCATTTT
J: TRBJ1-5
V: TRBV5-5
D: .
size: .

CDR3: CASSRDRLGETQYF
DNA: TGTGCCAGCAGTCGGGACAGGTTGGGGGAGACCCAGTACTTC
J: TRBJ2-5
V: TRBV28
D: TRBD1
size: .

CDR3: CAWSGAYEQYF
DNA: TGTGCCTGGAGCGGGGCCTACGAGCAGTACTTC
J: TRBJ2-7
V: TRBV30
D: .
size: .